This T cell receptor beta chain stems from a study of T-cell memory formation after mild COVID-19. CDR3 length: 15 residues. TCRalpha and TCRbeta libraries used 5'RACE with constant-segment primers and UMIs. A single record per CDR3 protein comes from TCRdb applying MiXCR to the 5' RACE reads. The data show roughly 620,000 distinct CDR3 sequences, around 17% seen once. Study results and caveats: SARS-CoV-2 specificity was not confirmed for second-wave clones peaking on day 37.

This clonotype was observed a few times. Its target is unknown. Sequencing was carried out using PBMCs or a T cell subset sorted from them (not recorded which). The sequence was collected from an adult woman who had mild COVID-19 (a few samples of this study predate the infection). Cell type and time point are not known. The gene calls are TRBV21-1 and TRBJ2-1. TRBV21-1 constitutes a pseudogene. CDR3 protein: CASSKLQVLHNEQFF. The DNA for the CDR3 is TGTGCCAGCAGCAAACTCCAGGTATTGCACAATGAGCAGTTCTTC.